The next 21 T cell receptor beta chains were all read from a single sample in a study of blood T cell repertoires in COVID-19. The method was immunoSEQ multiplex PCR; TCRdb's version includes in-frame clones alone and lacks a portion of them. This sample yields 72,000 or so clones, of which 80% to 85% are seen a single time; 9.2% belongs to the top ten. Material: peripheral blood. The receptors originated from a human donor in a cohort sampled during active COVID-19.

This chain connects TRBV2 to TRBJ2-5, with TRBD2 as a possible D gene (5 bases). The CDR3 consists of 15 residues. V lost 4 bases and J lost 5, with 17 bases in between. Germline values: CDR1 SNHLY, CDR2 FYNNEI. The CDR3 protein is CASSGGGFTLETQYF. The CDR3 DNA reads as TGTGCCAGCAGTGGAGGCGGGTTCACCTTGGAGACCCAGTACTTC.

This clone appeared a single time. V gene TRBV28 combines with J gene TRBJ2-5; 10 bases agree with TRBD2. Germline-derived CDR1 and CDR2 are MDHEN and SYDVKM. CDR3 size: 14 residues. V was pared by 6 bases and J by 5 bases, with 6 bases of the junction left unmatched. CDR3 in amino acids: CASSPSGRGETQYF. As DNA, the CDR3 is TGTGCCAGCAGCCCTAGCGGGAGAGGTGAGACCCAGTACTTC.

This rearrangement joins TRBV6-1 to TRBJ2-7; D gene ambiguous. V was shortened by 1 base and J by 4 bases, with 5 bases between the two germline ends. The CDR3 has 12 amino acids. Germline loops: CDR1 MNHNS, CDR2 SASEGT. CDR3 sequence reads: CASSEGVYEQYF. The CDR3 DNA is TGTGCCAGCAGTGAAGGAGTGTACGAGCAGTACTTC.

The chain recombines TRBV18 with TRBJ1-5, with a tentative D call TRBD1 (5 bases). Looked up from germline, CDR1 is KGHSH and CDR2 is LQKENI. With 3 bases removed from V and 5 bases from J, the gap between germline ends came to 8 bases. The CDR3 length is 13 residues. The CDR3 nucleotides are TGTGCCAGCTCACCGGGACTTGATCAGCCCCAGCATTTT. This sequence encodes CASSPGLDQPQHF. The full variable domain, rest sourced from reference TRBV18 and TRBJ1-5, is NAGVMQNPRHLVRRRGQEARLRCSPMKGHSHVYWYRQLPEEGLKFMVYLQKENIIDESGMPKERFSAEFPKEGPSILRIQQVVRGDSAAYFCASSPGLDQPQHFGDGTRLSIL.

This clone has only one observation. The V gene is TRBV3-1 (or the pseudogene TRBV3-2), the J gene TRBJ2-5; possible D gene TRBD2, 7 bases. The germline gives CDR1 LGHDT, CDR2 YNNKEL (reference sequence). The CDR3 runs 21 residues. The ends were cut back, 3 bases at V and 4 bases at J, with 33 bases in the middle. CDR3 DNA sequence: TGTGCCAGCAGCCAGCCAGTCCCAGGGGCTAGCGGCCTTCGGGGCATAGAGACCCAGTACTTC. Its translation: CASSQPVPGASGLRGIETQYF.

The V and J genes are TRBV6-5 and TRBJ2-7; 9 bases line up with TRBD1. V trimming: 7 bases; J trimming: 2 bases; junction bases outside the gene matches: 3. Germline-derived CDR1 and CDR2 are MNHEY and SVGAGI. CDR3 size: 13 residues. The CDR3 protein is CASTGDRAYEQYF. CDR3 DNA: TGTGCCAGCACTGGGGACAGGGCCTACGAGCAGTACTTC.

The DNA for the CDR3 is TGTGCCAGCAGCCGTTCTTCCGGGACAGGGTATGAAAAACTGTTTTTT. This codes for CASSRSSGTGYEKLFF. V is TRBV9 and J is TRBJ1-4; 9 nucleotides agree with TRBD1. The CDR3 is made up of 16 amino acids. V dropped 4 bases and J dropped 6; count of bases not matched to a gene: 10. The V gene's germline CDR1 is SGDLS and CDR2 YYNGEE.

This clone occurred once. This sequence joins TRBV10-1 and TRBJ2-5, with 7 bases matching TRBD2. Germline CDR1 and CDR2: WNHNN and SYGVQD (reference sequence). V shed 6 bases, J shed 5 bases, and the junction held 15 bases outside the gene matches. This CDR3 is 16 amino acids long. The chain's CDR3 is CASSSNSEGGVETQYF. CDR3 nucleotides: TGCGCCAGCAGCTCCAACAGTGAGGGAGGGGTTGAGACCCAGTACTTC.

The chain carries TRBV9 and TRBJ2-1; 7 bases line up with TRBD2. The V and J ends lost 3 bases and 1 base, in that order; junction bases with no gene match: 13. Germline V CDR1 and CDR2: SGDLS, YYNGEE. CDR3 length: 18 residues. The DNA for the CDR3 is TGTGCCAGCAGCGCGGACGGGGGGACTGTTAATTCCTACAATGAGCAGTTCTTC. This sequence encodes CASSADGGTVNSYNEQFF.

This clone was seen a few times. The CDR3 coding sequence is TGTGCCAGCAAAATAGCTGGAAACACCATATATTTT. Encoded protein: CASKIAGNTIYF. The chain has TRBV28 and TRBJ1-3, with no clear D. CDR1 is MDHEN and CDR2 is SYDVKM in the germline V gene. This CDR3 is built from 12 residues. Trimming removed 7 bases at V and 2 bases at J, with 6 bases between.

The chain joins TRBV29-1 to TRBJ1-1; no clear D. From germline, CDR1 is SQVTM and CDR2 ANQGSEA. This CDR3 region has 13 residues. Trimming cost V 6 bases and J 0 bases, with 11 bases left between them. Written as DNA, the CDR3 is TGCAGCGTGACACCCGGCCTGAACACTGAAGCTTTCTTT. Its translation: CSVTPGLNTEAFF.

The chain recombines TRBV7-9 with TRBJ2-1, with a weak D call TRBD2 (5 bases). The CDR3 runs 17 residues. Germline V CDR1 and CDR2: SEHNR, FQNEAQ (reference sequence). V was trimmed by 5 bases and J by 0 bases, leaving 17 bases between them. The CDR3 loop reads CASSPSTKLSSYNEQFF. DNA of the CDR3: TGTGCCAGCAGCCCATCGACTAAACTCAGCTCCTACAATGAGCAGTTCTTC.

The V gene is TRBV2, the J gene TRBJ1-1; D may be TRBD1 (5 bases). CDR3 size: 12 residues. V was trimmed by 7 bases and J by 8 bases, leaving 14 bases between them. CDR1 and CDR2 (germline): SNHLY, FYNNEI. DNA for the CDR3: TGTGCCAGCATGTGGGGCGGGGGAGAAGCTTTCTTT. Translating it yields CASMWGGGEAFF.

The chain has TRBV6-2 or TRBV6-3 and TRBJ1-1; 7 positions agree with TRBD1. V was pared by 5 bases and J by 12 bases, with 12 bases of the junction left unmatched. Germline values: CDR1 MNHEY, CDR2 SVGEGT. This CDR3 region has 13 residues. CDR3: CASSTGAARVSFF. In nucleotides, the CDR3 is TGTGCCAGCAGTACAGGGGCCGCTCGGGTGTCTTTCTTT.

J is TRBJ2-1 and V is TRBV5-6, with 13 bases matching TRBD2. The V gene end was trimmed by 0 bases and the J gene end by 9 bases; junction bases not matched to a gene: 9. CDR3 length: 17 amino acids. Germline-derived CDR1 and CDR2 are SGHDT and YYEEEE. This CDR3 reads CASSLVAFTSGRGEQFF. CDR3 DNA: TGTGCCAGCAGCTTGGTCGCCTTTACTAGCGGGAGGGGTGAGCAGTTCTTC.

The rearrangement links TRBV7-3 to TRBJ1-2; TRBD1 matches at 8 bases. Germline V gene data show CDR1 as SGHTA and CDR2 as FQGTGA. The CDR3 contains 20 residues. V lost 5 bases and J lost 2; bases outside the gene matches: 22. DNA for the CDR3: TGTGCCAGCAGCCCGAGGACAGGGAAACGCAGTAAGGGGGTCAACTATGGCTACACCTTC. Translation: CASSPRTGKRSKGVNYGYTF.

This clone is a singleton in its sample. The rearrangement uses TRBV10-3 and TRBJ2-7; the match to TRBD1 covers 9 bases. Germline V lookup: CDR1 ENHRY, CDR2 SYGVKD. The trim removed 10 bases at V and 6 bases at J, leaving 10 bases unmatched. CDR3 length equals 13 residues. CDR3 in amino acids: CANRGQGRSEQYF. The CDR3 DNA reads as TGTGCCAACCGGGGACAGGGTAGGAGCGAGCAGTACTTC.

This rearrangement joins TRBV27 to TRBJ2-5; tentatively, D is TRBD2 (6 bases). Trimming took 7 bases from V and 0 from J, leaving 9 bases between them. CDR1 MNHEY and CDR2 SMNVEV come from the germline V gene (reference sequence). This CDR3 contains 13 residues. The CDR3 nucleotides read TGTGCCAGCACTGGGGGGTACCAAGAGACCCAGTACTTC. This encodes CASTGGYQETQYF.

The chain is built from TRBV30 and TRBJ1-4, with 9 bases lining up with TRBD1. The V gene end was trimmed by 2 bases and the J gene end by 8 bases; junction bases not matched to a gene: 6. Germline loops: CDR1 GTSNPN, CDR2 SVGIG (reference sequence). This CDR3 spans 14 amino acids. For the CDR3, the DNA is TGTGCCTGGAGTTTGACAGGGGGGAAAGAAAAACTGTTTTTT. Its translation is CAWSLTGGKEKLFF.

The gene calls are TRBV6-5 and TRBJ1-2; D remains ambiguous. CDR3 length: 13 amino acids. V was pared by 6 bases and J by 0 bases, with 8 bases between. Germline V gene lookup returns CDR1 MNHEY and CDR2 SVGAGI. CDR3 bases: TGTGCCAGCAGGGAGGTGTCTAACTATGGCTACACCTTC. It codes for CASREVSNYGYTF.

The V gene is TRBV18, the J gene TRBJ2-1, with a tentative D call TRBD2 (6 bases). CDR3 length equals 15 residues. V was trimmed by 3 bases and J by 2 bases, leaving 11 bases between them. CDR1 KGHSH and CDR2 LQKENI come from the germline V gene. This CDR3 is CASSPIGEAYNEQFF. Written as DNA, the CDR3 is TGTGCCAGCTCACCTATAGGGGAGGCCTACAATGAGCAGTTCTTC.